What follows describes a single T cell receptor (beta chain). Germline CDR1 reads MDHEN; CDR2 reads SYDVKM. The CDR3 covers 19 residues. After removal of 3 bases from V and 7 bases from J, the junction contained 11 bases not matched to a gene. The source of the sample is a study of shared clonotypes between healthy human individuals. Using immunoSEQ multiplex PCR, the repertoire was profiled, and TCRdb retains in-frame clones only, with some absent. The sample comprises roughly 650,000 clones, roughly 97% of which are singletons, and roughly 0.055% rests with the top ten. Sequenced input: naive CD4+ T cells sorted from blood. Documented subset: CD45RA+ positively selected. The V gene is TRBV28, the J gene TRBJ2-2, with 16 bases fitting TRBD2. The source is a woman in her 30s in good health. The CDR3 bases are TGTGCCAGCAGTTTCCTGGGACTAGCGGGAGGGCCTGGTAGCGGGGAGCTGTTTTTT. Encoded protein: CASSFLGLAGGPGSGELFF.